These 5 T cell receptor beta chains originate from one sample sequenced in a study of PD-1 blockade in classical Hodgkin lymphoma. Only in-frame clones appear in the TCRdb table, and some are missing; sequencing was by immunoSEQ multiplex PCR. The table shows some 93,000 clones, with roughly nine tenths occurring only once. With no exception, relapse followed autologous stem cell transplantation in all patients, and brentuximab vedotin exposure varied. The input for sequencing was peripheral blood mononuclear cells (PBMCs), taken before the second cycle of nivolumab. Source of these receptors: a human donor with classical Hodgkin lymphoma.

The gene calls are TRBV7-9 and TRBJ1-5, with a weak D call TRBD1 (5 bases). The V end lost 8 bases, the J end lost 0 bases, and 8 bases lay between the germline ends. CDR1 and CDR2 from the germline V gene are SEHNR and FQNEAQ (reference sequence). The length of the CDR3 is 13 residues. The CDR3 spells CASGTGSNQPQHF. In DNA form, the CDR3 reads TGTGCCAGCGGGACCGGTAGCAATCAGCCCCAGCATTTT. The full variable domain, its missing parts supplied by reference TRBV7-9 and TRBJ1-5, is DTGVSQNPRHKITKRGQNVTFRCDPISEHNRLYWYRQTLGQGPEFLTYFQNEAQLEKSRLLSDRFSAERPKGSFSTLEIQRTEQGDSAMYLCASGTGSNQPQHFGDGTRLSIL.

This clone has a count of ten or more. J is TRBJ1-2 and V is TRBV11-2; D is undetermined. Looked up from germline, CDR1 is SGHAT and CDR2 is FQNNGV. This CDR3 has 14 amino acids. V lost 3 bases, J lost 0 bases, and 8 bases lay in between. CDR3 loop: CASSFPNPNYGYTF. Written as DNA, the CDR3 is TGTGCCAGCAGCTTCCCCAACCCTAACTATGGCTACACCTTC. Full variable domain (remainder filled in from reference TRBV11-2 and TRBJ1-2): EAGVAQSPRYKIIEKRQSVAFWCNPISGHATLYWYQQILGQGPKLLIQFQNNGVVDDSQLPKDRFSAERLKGVDSTLKIQPAKLEDSAVYLCASSFPNPNYGYTFGSGTRLTVV.

The rearrangement links TRBV7-6 to TRBJ2-5; D is uncertain. The V end was cut by 0 bases, the J end by 2 bases, with 10 bases between. Germline V CDR1 and CDR2: SGHVS, FNYEAQ. The CDR3 has 15 amino acids. Written as DNA, the CDR3 is TGTGCCAGCAGCTTAGCCTCGGTTGCACAAGAGACCCAGTACTTC. Translation: CASSLASVAQETQYF. Based on the CDR3 plus reference TRBV7-6 and TRBJ2-5, the full variable domain is GAGVSQSPRYKVTKRGQDVALRCDPISGHVSLYWYRQALGQGPEFLTYFNYEAQQDKSGLPNDRFSAERPEGSISTLTIQRTEQRDSAMYRCASSLASVAQETQYFGPGTRLLVL.

J is TRBJ2-1 and V is TRBV5-1; TRBD1 is a possible D gene (5 bases). CDR3 length equals 14 residues. V lost 5 bases to trimming and J lost 0 bases, with 9 bases between them. Germline CDR1 and CDR2: SGHRS and YFSETQ. The CDR3 region has the DNA TGCGCCAGCAGAGACAGAGACTCCTACAATGAGCAGTTCTTC. Encoded protein: CASRDRDSYNEQFF.

This clone was detected only once. The chain employs TRBV6-5 and TRBJ2-2; D remains unclear. Looked up from germline, CDR1 is MNHEY and CDR2 is SVGAGI. This CDR3 is built from 15 residues. The germline V and J ends were trimmed by 6 bases and 5 bases, with 16 bases remaining between them. The CDR3 DNA reads as TGTGCCAGCAGCTTTTACCAGGCCCAGACCGGGGAGCTGTTTTTT. This codes for CASSFYQAQTGELFF.